The source of this T cell receptor beta chain is a study of PD-1 blockade in classical Hodgkin lymphoma. For the study at large: Patients in the cohort were put on intravenous nivolumab, 3 mg/kg every 2 weeks.

Produced via immunoSEQ multiplex PCR; TCRdb's table is partial and in-frame only. The data contain 11,000 to 15,000 clones, 83% of them singletons. This clone appeared once. Its antigen is not identified. The CDR3 consists of 16 residues. J was trimmed by 4 bases and V by 2 bases; bases with no gene match: 10. Germline V gives CDR1 SGDLS, CDR2 YYNGEE. Each and every patient relapsed after autologous stem cell transplantation, and patients got differing brentuximab vedotin exposure. Study findings and constraints: Healthy donors were reported to have higher baseline TCR diversity than newly diagnosed patients. Baseline diversity in complete responders resembled that of newly diagnosed patients. The causes of the repertoire differences, possibly disease activity or prior therapy, remain undefined.

The sequences come from peripheral blood mononuclear cells (PBMCs), collected at baseline. The chain combines TRBV9 with TRBJ1-2; 8 nucleotides align to TRBD1. This clonotype was obtained from a human donor with classical Hodgkin lymphoma. CDR3 DNA sequence: TGTGCCAGCAGCGTGGATCCGGGACAGGATACCTATGGCTACACCTTC. As protein: CASSVDPGQDTYGYTF.